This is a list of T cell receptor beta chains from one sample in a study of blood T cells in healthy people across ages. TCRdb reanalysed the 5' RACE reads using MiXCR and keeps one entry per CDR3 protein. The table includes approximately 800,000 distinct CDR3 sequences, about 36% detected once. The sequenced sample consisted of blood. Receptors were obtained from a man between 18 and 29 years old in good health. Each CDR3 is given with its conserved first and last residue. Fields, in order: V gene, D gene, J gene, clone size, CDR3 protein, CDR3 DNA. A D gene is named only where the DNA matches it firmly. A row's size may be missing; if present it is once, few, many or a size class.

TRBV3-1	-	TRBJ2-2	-	CASSQDGRTNTGELFF	TGTGCCAGCAGCCAAGACGGGCGGACGAACACCGGGGAGCTGTTTTTT
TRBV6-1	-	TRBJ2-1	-	CASAQGTLNEQFF	TGTGCCAGCGCCCAGGGGACTCTCAATGAGCAGTTCTTC
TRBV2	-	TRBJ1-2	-	CASTLTTRQYYGYTF	TGTGCCAGCACCCTGACGACCCGACAGTACTATGGCTACACCTTC
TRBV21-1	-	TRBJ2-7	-	CASTLLPGQTSSYNEQYF	TGTGCCAGTACGCTTCTACCGGGACAGACTAGCTCCTACAATGAGCAGTACTTC
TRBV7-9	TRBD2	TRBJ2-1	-	CASSLGTSGDEQFF	TGTGCCAGCAGCTTAGGGACTAGCGGGGATGAGCAGTTCTTC
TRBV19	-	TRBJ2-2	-	CASSIDRAGTGELFF	TGTGCCAGTAGTATAGATCGGGCAGGGACCGGGGAGCTGTTTTTT
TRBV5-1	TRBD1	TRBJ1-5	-	CASSLQGNAGQPQHF	TGCGCCAGCAGCTTACAGGGGAATGCGGGTCAGCCCCAGCATTTT
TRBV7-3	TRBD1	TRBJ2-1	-	CASSLQSGTGVEQFF	TGTGCCAGCAGCCTTCAATCCGGGACAGGGGTTGAGCAGTTCTTC
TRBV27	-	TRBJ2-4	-	CSSSPQGDIQYF	TGTTCCAGCAGTCCGCAGGGAGACATTCAGTACTTC
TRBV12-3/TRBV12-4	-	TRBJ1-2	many	CASSLSDSQLYGYTF	TGTGCCAGCAGTTTATCGGACAGCCAGCTCTATGGCTACACCTTC
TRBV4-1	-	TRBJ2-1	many	CASSQDPLNNEQFF	TGCGCCAGCAGCCAAGATCCCTTAAACAATGAGCAGTTCTTC
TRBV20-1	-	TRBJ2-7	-	CSARDGGGHEQYF	TGCAGTGCTAGAGATGGGGGGGGGCACGAGCAGTACTTC
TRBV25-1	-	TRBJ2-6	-	CASSESGLSSGANVLTF	TGTGCCAGCAGTGAATCTGGGCTAAGCTCTGGGGCCAACGTCCTGACTTTC
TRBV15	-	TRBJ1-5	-	CATSRDSGRDQPQHF	TGTGCCACCAGCAGAGATTCGGGCAGGGATCAGCCCCAGCATTTT
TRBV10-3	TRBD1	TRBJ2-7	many	CAISVSGGSYEQYF	TGTGCCATCAGTGTGTCAGGGGGCAGTTACGAGCAGTACTTC
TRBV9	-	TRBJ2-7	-	CASSPWDSSWYEQYF	TGTGCCAGCAGCCCCTGGGACTCCAGCTGGTACGAGCAGTACTTC
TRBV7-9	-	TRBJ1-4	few	CASSWPRDPEKLFF	TGTGCCAGCAGCTGGCCGCGGGACCCGGAAAAACTGTTTTTT
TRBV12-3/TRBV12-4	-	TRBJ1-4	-	CASSSRGGADATNEKLFF	TGTGCCAGCAGTTCCCGCGGGGGGGCCGATGCAACTAATGAAAAACTGTTTTTT
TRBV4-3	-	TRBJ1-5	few	CASSQELVGYQPQHF	TGCGCCAGCAGCCAAGAATTGGTGGGGTATCAGCCCCAGCATTTT
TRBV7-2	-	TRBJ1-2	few	CASSFPGATGGNYGYTF	TGTGCCAGCAGCTTTCCGGGGGCGACCGGGGGGAACTATGGCTACACCTTC
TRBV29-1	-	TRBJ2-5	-	CSIEEIRQETQYF	TGCAGCATTGAAGAAATCCGGCAAGAGACCCAGTACTTC
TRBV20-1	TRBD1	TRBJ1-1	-	CSARGGGTGYTEAFF	TGCAGTGCTAGAGGAGGGGGGACAGGATACACTGAAGCTTTCTTT
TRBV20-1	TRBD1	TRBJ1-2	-	CSQDGQGISAGYTF	TGCAGTCAAGACGGACAGGGAATATCCGCGGGCTACACCTTC
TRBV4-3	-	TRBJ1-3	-	CASSQDPQGTGNTIYF	TGCGCCAGCAGCCAAGACCCCCAGGGGACTGGAAACACCATATATTTT
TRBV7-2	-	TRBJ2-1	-	CASSPPRGQGRRSSYNEQFF	TGTGCCAGCAGCCCCCCGCGTGGGCAGGGGCGCCGTAGCTCCTACAATGAGCAGTTCTTC
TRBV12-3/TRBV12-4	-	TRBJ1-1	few	CASSSGFNTEAFF	TGTGCCAGCAGTTCGGGCTTTAACACTGAAGCTTTCTTT
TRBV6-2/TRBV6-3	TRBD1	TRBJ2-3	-	CASSYRTGQTLTDTQYF	TGTGCCAGCAGTTACAGGACAGGGCAAACCCTCACAGATACGCAGTATTTT
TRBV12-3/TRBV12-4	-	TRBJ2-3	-	CASSFLAVGRGADTQYF	TGTGCCAGCAGTTTTCTAGCGGTCGGCCGGGGGGCTGATACGCAGTATTTT
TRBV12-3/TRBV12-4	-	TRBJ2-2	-	CASSLLPWEEISGELFF	TGTGCCAGCAGTTTACTGCCGTGGGAGGAGATTTCCGGGGAGCTGTTTTTT
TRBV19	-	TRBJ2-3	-	CASSMRDTQYF	TGTGCCAGTAGTATGAGAGATACGCAGTATTTT
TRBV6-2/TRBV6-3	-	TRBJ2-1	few	CASSLKRNNEQFF	TGTGCCAGCAGTTTGAAAAGGAACAATGAGCAGTTCTTC
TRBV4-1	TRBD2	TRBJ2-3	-	CASSSTKRGGPDTQYF	TGCGCCAGCAGCTCAACTAAGCGGGGGGGCCCAGATACGCAGTATTTT
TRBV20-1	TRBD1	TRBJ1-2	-	CSASHYRGLLGYTF	TGCAGTGCTAGCCACTACAGGGGACTGTTGGGGTACACCTTC
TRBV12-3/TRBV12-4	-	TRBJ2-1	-	CASSHAGQSYNEQFF	TGTGCCAGCAGTCACGCAGGGCAGTCCTACAATGAGCAGTTCTTC
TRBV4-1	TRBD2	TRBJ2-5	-	CASSLGTSPNQETQYF	TGCGCCAGCAGCCTTGGGACTAGCCCGAACCAAGAGACCCAGTACTTC
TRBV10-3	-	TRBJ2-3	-	CAILAGVHFSTDTQYF	TGTGCCATCCTGGCAGGCGTCCACTTTAGCACAGATACGCAGTATTTT
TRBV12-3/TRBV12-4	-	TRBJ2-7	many	CASSLGSRAYEQYF	TGTGCCAGCAGTTTAGGCAGCCGAGCCTACGAGCAGTACTTC
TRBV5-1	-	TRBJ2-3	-	CASSLRVSFLSTDTQYF	TGCGCCAGCAGTCTCCGGGTGTCGTTCCTTAGCACAGATACGCAGTATTTT
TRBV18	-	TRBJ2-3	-	CASSPLMTLTSTDTQYF	TGTGCCAGCTCACCACTTATGACCCTAACTAGCACAGATACGCAGTATTTT
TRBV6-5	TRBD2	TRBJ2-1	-	CASSRRASGSNEQFF	TGTGCCAGCAGCCGAAGGGCTAGCGGAAGCAATGAGCAGTTCTTC
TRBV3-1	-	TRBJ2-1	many	CASSQDTLWNEQFF	TGTGCCAGCAGCCAAGATACCCTTTGGAATGAGCAGTTCTTC
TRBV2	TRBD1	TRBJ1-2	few	CASSPGTGSLYTF	TGTGCCAGCAGCCCCGGGACAGGATCTCTCTACACCTTC
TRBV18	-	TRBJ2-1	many	CASSPLRRGPYNEQFF	TGTGCCAGCTCACCACTCCGGCGGGGACCTTACAATGAGCAGTTCTTC
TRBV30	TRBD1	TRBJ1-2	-	CAWSADYRGRDYGYTF	TGTGCCTGGAGTGCCGATTACAGGGGGCGAGACTATGGCTACACCTTC
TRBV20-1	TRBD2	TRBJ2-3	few	CSASGGTSGATSTDTQYF	TGCAGTGCTAGTGGGGGGACTAGCGGCGCTACTAGCACAGATACGCAGTATTTT
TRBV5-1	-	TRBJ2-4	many	CASSFGGESSPIQYF	TGCGCCAGCAGCTTTGGAGGAGAATCATCTCCCATTCAGTACTTC
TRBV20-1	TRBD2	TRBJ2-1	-	CSARERENEQFF	TGCAGTGCTAGAGAGCGGGAGAATGAGCAGTTCTTC
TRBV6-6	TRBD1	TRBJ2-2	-	CASSRQGYDTGELFF	TGTGCCAGCAGCCGACAGGGTTATGACACCGGGGAGCTGTTTTTT